These 25 T cell receptor beta chains were sequenced from one sample in a study of blood T cell repertoires in COVID-19. Only in-frame clones appear in the TCRdb table, and some are missing; sequencing was by immunoSEQ multiplex PCR. The sample consists of approximately 220,000 clones, under 90% of them appearing once. Sequenced material: peripheral blood. These receptors came from a man between 50 and 59 years old with acute or convalescent COVID-19.

The V and J genes are TRBV12-5 and TRBJ2-3; TRBD1 aligns across 7 bases. Germline V CDR1 and CDR2: LGHNT, FRNRAP. This CDR3 spans 14 amino acids. V gave up 6 bases and J gave up 3 bases; unmatched junction bases: 6. This CDR3 reads CASGPGQLTDTQYF. CDR3 DNA sequence: TGTGCTAGTGGCCCGGGACAGCTAACAGATACGCAGTATTTT.

This clone was picked up a small number of times. The rearrangement links TRBV29-1 to TRBJ1-1, with D perhaps matching TRBD1 (6 bases). The CDR3 extends over 13 amino acids. Germline V gives CDR1 SQVTM, CDR2 ANQGSEA. The V end was cut by 6 bases, the J end by 11 bases, with 22 bases between. The CDR3: CSVRQEPTPWAFF. The CDR3 DNA reads as TGCAGCGTCCGACAGGAACCAACACCCTGGGCTTTCTTT.

The rearrangement joins TRBV3-1 (or the pseudogene TRBV3-2) to TRBJ1-3, with D possibly TRBD1 on 6 matching bases. V was trimmed by 4 bases and J by 1 base, leaving 11 bases between them. CDR3 length equals 15 residues. Germline CDR1 LGHDT, CDR2 YNNKEL (reference sequence). The CDR3 DNA sequence: TGTGCCAGCAGCCCCTCGGACAGTTCTGGAAACACCATATATTTT. This sequence encodes CASSPSDSSGNTIYF.

The DNA of the CDR3 is TGTGCCAGCAGCCCCGGACCTACAGGGAATGAGCAGTTCTTC. It is translated as CASSPGPTGNEQFF. The rearrangement uses TRBV6-4 and TRBJ2-1, with a weak D call TRBD1 (6 bases). V lost 6 bases and J lost 7, with 16 bases in between. Germline V gives CDR1 MRHNA, CDR2 SNTAGT. The CDR3 covers 14 residues.

This clone has a handful of counts. The chain has TRBV6-2 or TRBV6-3 and TRBJ2-7; D is unclear. The CDR3 loop spans 12 amino acids. The germline gives CDR1 MNHEY, CDR2 SVGEGT. The germline V and J ends were trimmed by 4 bases and 1 base, with 5 bases remaining between them. The CDR3 protein is CASSWLSYEQYF. CDR3 nucleotides: TGTGCCAGCAGTTGGCTTTCCTACGAGCAGTACTTC.

This chain uses TRBV28 with TRBJ1-5; D is perhaps TRBD1 (6 bases). The CDR3 has 16 amino acids. Between the trimmed V and J ends, which lost 7 bases and 5 bases, there was a span of 21 bases. Germline CDR1 is MDHEN and CDR2 is SYDVKM. Written as DNA, the CDR3 is TGTGCCAGCAAGGACCCGGGACAATCCAGAGATCAGCCCCAGCATTTT. The encoded protein is CASKDPGQSRDQPQHF.

The rearrangement uses TRBV19 and TRBJ1-4; D may be TRBD1 (6 bases). The CDR3 contains 18 residues. V was cut by 5 bases and J by 8 bases, with 27 bases left in between. Germline-derived CDR1 and CDR2 are LNHDA and SQIVND (reference sequence). The CDR3 region is CASSLYRERAENKEKLFF. CDR3 DNA sequence: TGTGCCAGTAGTCTCTACAGGGAAAGGGCCGAGAATAAGGAAAAACTGTTTTTT.

V usage is TRBV28 and J usage is TRBJ1-5, with 10 nucleotides matching TRBD1. This CDR3 is 15 amino acids long. With 4 bases clipped from V and 7 bases from J, the junction kept 7 bases outside the gene matches. The germline gives CDR1 MDHEN, CDR2 SYDVKM. Written as DNA, the CDR3 is TGTGCCAGCAGTTGGGAGACAGGGGGCAGACAGCCCCAGCATTTT. Residues: CASSWETGGRQPQHF.

The chain links TRBV5-1 to TRBJ1-6; D possibly corresponds to TRBD1 (6 bases). Trimming left V 1 base short and J 9 bases short, with 11 bases between. The CDR3 consists of 14 residues. Germline lookup yields CDR1 SGHRS and CDR2 YFSETQ. CDR3 amino acids: CASSLTGSGSPLHF. CDR3 in DNA: TGCGCCAGCAGCTTGACAGGGTCGGGTTCACCCCTCCACTTT.

This clone is a singleton in its sample. CDR3 protein: CSGSSFENTEAFF. The CDR3 DNA follows: TGCAGCGGGTCTAGTTTTGAGAACACTGAAGCTTTCTTT. The rearrangement joins TRBV29-1 to TRBJ1-1; D is unresolved. This CDR3 spans 13 amino acids. The germline CDR1 and CDR2 sequences are SQVTM and ANQGSEA. V gave up 7 bases and J gave up 1 base, with 13 bases separating them. Complete variable domain (other parts from reference TRBV29-1 and TRBJ1-1): SAVISQKPSRDICQRGTSLTIQCQVDSQVTMMFWYRQQPGQSLTLIATANQGSEATYESGFVIDKFPISRPNLTFSTLTVSNMSPEDSSIYLCSGSSFENTEAFFGQGTRLTVV.

This clone was recorded a few times. The chain employs TRBV5-1 and TRBJ2-7; maybe TRBD1 (5 bases). The CDR3 is 14 residues long. V was pared by 4 bases and J by 4 bases, with 15 bases between. Germline CDR1 is SGHRS and CDR2 is YFSETQ. The CDR3 here is CASSPERGSYEQYF. The CDR3 region has the DNA TGCGCCAGCAGCCCTGAAAGGGGAAGTTACGAGCAGTACTTC.

The chain employs TRBV27 and TRBJ1-4; D unresolved. The V end lost 6 bases, the J end lost 3 bases, and 20 bases lay between the germline ends. The germline V gene encodes CDR1 MNHEY and CDR2 SMNVEV (reference sequence). The CDR3 runs to 17 residues. The CDR3 nucleotides read TGTGCCAGCAGCCTTTATCCCTCGACACTTTCTAATGAAAAACTGTTTTTT. Translated: CASSLYPSTLSNEKLFF. Drawing the rest from reference TRBV27 and TRBJ1-4, the complete variable domain is EAQVTQNPRYLITVTGKKLTVTCSQNMNHEYMSWYRQDPGLGLRQIYYSMNVEVTDKGDVPEGYKVSRKEKRNFPLILESPSPNQTSLYFCASSLYPSTLSNEKLFFGSGTQLSVL.

The gene calls are TRBV9 and TRBJ1-1, with a possible D match to TRBD1 (6 bases). The V end lost 4 bases, the J end lost 3 bases, and 16 bases lay between the germline ends. Germline V lookup: CDR1 SGDLS, CDR2 YYNGEE. The CDR3 covers 15 residues. The CDR3 loop reads CASSPRRGGYTEAFF. CDR3 nucleotide sequence: TGTGCCAGCAGCCCTAGAAGAGGGGGTTACACTGAAGCTTTCTTT.

The chain uses TRBV6-5 and TRBJ1-4; 10 bases are a match to TRBD1. CDR3 length: 15 amino acids. V was clipped by 11 bases and J by 8 bases; unmatched bases: 14. The V gene's germline CDR1 is MNHEY and CDR2 SVGAGI. The CDR3 loop reads CAAVNPGTGEEKLFF. CDR3 DNA: TGTGCCGCCGTCAACCCCGGGACAGGGGAGGAAAAACTGTTTTTT.

The chain is built from TRBV11-2 and TRBJ1-1; D might be TRBD1 (6 bases). Germline CDR1 reads SGHAT; CDR2 reads FQNNGV. V shed 3 bases and J shed 3 bases, with 8 bases lying between them. This CDR3 is 13 amino acids long. CDR3 amino acids: CASSFGQYTEAFF. CDR3 sequence (DNA): TGTGCCAGCAGCTTCGGACAGTACACTGAAGCTTTCTTT.

The chain uses TRBV12-5 and TRBJ1-3, with D maybe TRBD1 (6 bases). The V gene's germline CDR1 is LGHNT and CDR2 FRNRAP. This CDR3 comprises 13 residues. The V end lost 6 bases, the J end lost 4 bases, and 10 bases lay between the germline ends. This CDR3 is CASGKDSGNTIYF. In DNA form, the CDR3 reads TGTGCTAGTGGAAAGGACAGCGGAAACACCATATATTTT. The full variable domain, with the rest looked up from reference TRBV12-5 and TRBJ1-3, is DARVTQTPRHKVTEMGQEVTMRCQPILGHNTVFWYRQTMMQGLELLAYFRNRAPLDDSGMPKDRFSAEMPDATLATLKIQPSEPRDSAVYFCASGKDSGNTIYFGEGSWLTVV.

The chain links TRBV3-1 (or the pseudogene TRBV3-2) to TRBJ2-7, with 8 bases fitting TRBD1. The CDR3 is made up of 15 amino acids. The V gene's germline CDR1 is LGHDT and CDR2 YNNKEL (reference sequence). With 2 bases clipped from V and 5 bases from J, the junction kept 8 bases outside the gene matches. Here the CDR3 reads CASSQTGQAIHEQYF. The DNA of the CDR3 is TGTGCCAGCAGCCAAACGGGACAGGCGATCCACGAGCAGTACTTC.

The chain carries TRBV4-2 and TRBJ1-2; 7 bases fit TRBD1. Losses at the gene ends were 1 base for V and 1 base for J; bases not matched to a gene: 6. This CDR3 has 16 amino acids. CDR1 is LGHNA and CDR2 is YNFKEQ in the germline V gene. CDR3 sequence (DNA): TGTGCCAGCAGCCAAGGGGGGTCAGGGGGTAACTATGGCTACACCTTC. Protein: CASSQGGSGGNYGYTF.

The genes are TRBV6-1 and TRBJ1-4; 9 bases align to TRBD1. With V trimmed by 4 bases and J by 2 bases, 8 bases remained unmatched. The CDR3 loop spans 17 amino acids. The germline CDR1 and CDR2 sequences are MNHNS and SASEGT. The CDR3 region has the DNA TGTGCCAGCAGTGTTGCACAGGGGGCTTCGACTAATGAAAAACTGTTTTTT. This gives the protein CASSVAQGASTNEKLFF.

This chain links TRBV11-3 with TRBJ1-1; weak D call: TRBD1 (6 bases). Germline V gene data show CDR1 as SGHNT and CDR2 as YENEEA. Trimming shortened V by 1 base and J by 9 bases, and 12 bases separated the two germline ends. The CDR3 is 13 amino acids. The CDR3 protein is CASSLGLTGKAFF. CDR3 bases: TGTGCCAGCAGCTTAGGCCTAACAGGGAAAGCTTTCTTT.

This clone showed up just a few times. The J gene is TRBJ1-5, the V gene TRBV27; the match to TRBD1 covers 9 bases. Trimming cost V 4 bases and J 7 bases; bases outside gene matches: 5. CDR1 and CDR2 (germline): MNHEY, SMNVEV (reference sequence). The CDR3 extends over 14 amino acids. The CDR3 sequence is CASSSQGAGQPQHF. In nucleotides, the CDR3 is TGTGCCAGCAGTTCACAGGGGGCCGGACAGCCCCAGCATTTT.

The gene calls are TRBV30 and TRBJ1-2; maybe TRBD1 (6 bases). Per the germline V gene, CDR1 is GTSNPN and CDR2 is SVGIG (reference sequence). Trimming cost V 0 bases and J 7 bases, with 12 bases left between them. CDR3 length: 13 residues. CDR3 DNA sequence: TGTGCCTGGAGTGTGGGGGCCATCCCTGGCTACACCTTC. As protein: CAWSVGAIPGYTF. Looking up the rest from reference TRBV30 and TRBJ1-2 gives the full variable domain: SQTIHQWPATLVQPVGSPLSLECTVEGTSNPNLYWYRQAAGRGLQLLFYSVGIGQISSEVPQNLSASRPQDRQFILSSKKLLLSDSGFYLCAWSVGAIPGYTFGSGTRLTVV.

This chain uses TRBV7-2 with TRBJ1-5, with 9 bases aligning to TRBD1. V lost 5 bases and J lost 0; bases outside the gene matches: 8. Germline CDR1 SGHTA, CDR2 FQGNSA. The CDR3 has 17 residues. CDR3 in DNA: TGTGCCAGCAGCCTTCCACAGGGGGCCTATAGCAATCAGCCCCAGCATTTT. Its protein is CASSLPQGAYSNQPQHF.

The chain joins TRBV11-1 to TRBJ1-1, with 7 positions matching TRBD1. J gave up 3 bases and V 4 bases, and 5 bases lay outside the gene matches. There are 14 residues in the CDR3. The germline CDR1 and CDR2 sequences are SGHAT and FQDESV (reference sequence). CDR3 sequence: CASSYGQEDTEAFF. In nucleotides, the CDR3 is TGTGCCAGCAGCTACGGACAGGAGGACACTGAAGCTTTCTTT.

The chain has TRBV6-1 and TRBJ1-2, with 7 bases identical to TRBD1. The CDR3 sequence is 13 residues long. J gave up 6 bases and V 2 bases, and 3 bases lay outside the gene matches. CDR1 is MNHNS, CDR2 SASEGT, per germline. In DNA form, the CDR3 reads TGTGCCAGCAGTGAAAGGACAGGTGATGGCTACACCTTC. This encodes CASSERTGDGYTF.